This TCR beta chain was captured by sequencing in a study of blood T cell repertoires in COVID-19. About the research overall: Samples representing acute and convalescent COVID-19 were sourced from the United States, Italy and Spain. In each case, the material was cDNA or gDNA derived from T cells, B-cell-depleted T cells, or PBMCs.

This clone was seen only once. Data came from immunoSEQ multiplex PCR; TCRdb stores just in-frame clones and leaves some out. The top ten hold 0.95% to 1.2% of the sample, which has some 390,000 clones, around 91% seen once. Recovered status applied to Cohort 3 donors who had two consecutive negative PCRs. It also applied to those with clearance or with symptom resolution. The CDR3 runs to 17 residues. V dropped 1 base and J dropped 2 bases, with 18 bases sitting between them. Germline-derived CDR1 and CDR2 are LNHNV and YYDKDF (reference sequence). The sequenced material came from PBMCs or T cells enriched from blood (not recorded which). The source is a man younger than 45 who had recovered from COVID-19. The chain uses TRBV15 and TRBJ2-7; D remains ambiguous. CDR3 in amino acids: CATSRGAQRQVAYEQYF. The CDR3 DNA is TGTGCCACCAGCAGAGGTGCCCAACGGCAGGTCGCCTACGAGCAGTACTTC.